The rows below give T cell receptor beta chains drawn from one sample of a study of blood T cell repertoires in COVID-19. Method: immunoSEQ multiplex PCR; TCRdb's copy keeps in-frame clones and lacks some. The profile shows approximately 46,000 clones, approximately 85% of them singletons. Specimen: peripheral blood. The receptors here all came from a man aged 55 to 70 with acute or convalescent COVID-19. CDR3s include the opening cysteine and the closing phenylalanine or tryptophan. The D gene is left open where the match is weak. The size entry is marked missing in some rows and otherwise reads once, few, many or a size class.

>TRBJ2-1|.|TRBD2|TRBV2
TGTGCCAGCAGTCCACTAGCGGGAGCGCAGTTCTTC
CASSPLAGAQFF
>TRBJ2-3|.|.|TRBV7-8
TGTGCCAGCAGCTTGGACGGGAGTCTGCCAGATACGCAGTATTTT
CASSLDGSLPDTQYF
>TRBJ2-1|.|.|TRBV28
TGTGCCAGCAGTTTACTCGAGAATGAGCAGTTCTTC
CASSLLENEQFF
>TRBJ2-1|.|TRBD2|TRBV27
TGTGCCAGCAGTAATCGGACTAGGGGATGGTTCTTC
CASSNRTRGWFF
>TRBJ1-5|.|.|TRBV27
TGTGCCAGCAGTCCAGGTTGGAGCAATCAGCCCCAGCATTTT
CASSPGWSNQPQHF
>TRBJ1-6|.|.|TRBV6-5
TGTGCCAGCAGACAGGCGGATTCACCCCTCCACTTT
CASRQADSPLHF
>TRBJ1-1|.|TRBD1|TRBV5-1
TGCGCCAGCAGCTCCGACAGGGGTGACACTGAAGCTTTCTTT
CASSSDRGDTEAFF
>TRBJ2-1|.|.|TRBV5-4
TGTGCCAGCAGCTTCAGGGCCTCGCGGGAAGGCATGTTCTTC
CASSFRASREGMFF
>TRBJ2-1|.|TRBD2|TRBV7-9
TGTGCCAGCAGCCTACCGTTTCGACTAGCGGGAGTGCGAAATGAGCAGTTCTTC
CASSLPFRLAGVRNEQFF
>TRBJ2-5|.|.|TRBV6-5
TGTGCCAGCACGCAGGGCCGGACCCAGTACTTC
CASTQGRTQYF
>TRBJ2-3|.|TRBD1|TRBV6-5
TGTGCCAGCAGTCTAAACAGGGGGAGCACAGATACGCAGTATTTT
CASSLNRGSTDTQYF
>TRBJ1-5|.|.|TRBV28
TGTGCCAGCAGTTTATCCCCCCTCTATCAGCCCCAGCATTTT
CASSLSPLYQPQHF
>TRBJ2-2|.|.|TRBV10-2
TGCGCCAGCACCGGGGGAAGGGGCTCGGACACCGGGGAGCTGTTTTTT
CASTGGRGSDTGELFF
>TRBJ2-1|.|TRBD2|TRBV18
TGTGCCAGCTCCGGGACTAGCGTTTACAATGAGCAGTTCTTC
CASSGTSVYNEQFF
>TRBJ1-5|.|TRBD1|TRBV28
TGTGCCAGTATCCAGGGGGATAGCAATCAGCCCCAGCATTTT
CASIQGDSNQPQHF
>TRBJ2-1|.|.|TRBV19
TGTGCCAGTAGTGGGTGGCAGGGGTACAATGAGCAGTTCTTC
CASSGWQGYNEQFF
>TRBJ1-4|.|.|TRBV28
TGTGCCAGCAGTCCCTCGGGTGAAAAACTGTTTTTT
CASSPSGEKLFF
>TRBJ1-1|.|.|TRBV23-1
TGCGCCAGCAGGTGGAGGGAGGACACTGAAGCTTTCTTT
CASRWREDTEAFF
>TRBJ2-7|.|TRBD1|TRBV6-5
TGTGCCAGCAGTTACGGGGGACAGGGATGGGGGTACGAGCAGTACTTC
CASSYGGQGWGYEQYF
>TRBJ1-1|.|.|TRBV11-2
TGTGCCAGCAGCTTAGGTCCGGGACTTGAAGCTTTCTTT
CASSLGPGLEAFF
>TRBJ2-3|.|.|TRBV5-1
TGCGCCAGCAGCTTGGGAGGGATAGGAGATACGCAGTATTTT
CASSLGGIGDTQYF
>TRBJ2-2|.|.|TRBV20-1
TGCAGTGCTAGTCGGCGGGGCGGAACCGGGGAGCTGTTTTTT
CSASRRGGTGELFF
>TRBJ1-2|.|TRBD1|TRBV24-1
TGTGCCACCAGTGATGGGACAGGCCTCAGCTACACCTTC
CATSDGTGLSYTF
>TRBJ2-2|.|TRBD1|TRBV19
TGTGCCAGTAGGACACCCAGGGGGCTTAACACCGGGGAGCTGTTTTTT
CASRTPRGLNTGELFF
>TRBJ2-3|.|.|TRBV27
TGTGCCAGCAGTTTATCGGGCAGGCCGCCCACAGATACGCAGTATTTT
CASSLSGRPPTDTQYF
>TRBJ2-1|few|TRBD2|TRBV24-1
TGTGCCACCAGTGATTTCGGTCTAGCGGGACACAATGAGCAGTTCTTC
CATSDFGLAGHNEQFF
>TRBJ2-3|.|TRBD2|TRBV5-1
TGCGCCAGCAGCCCCGGGACTAGCGGGCACACAGATACGCAGTATTTT
CASSPGTSGHTDTQYF
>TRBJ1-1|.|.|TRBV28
TGTGCCAGCAGTGTCGGAGGGAACACTGAAGCTTTCTTT
CASSVGGNTEAFF
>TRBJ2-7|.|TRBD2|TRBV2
TGTGCCAGCAGTGACGGACTAGCGAACGACGAGCAGTACTTC
CASSDGLANDEQYF
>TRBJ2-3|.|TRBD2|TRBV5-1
TGCGCCAGCAGCTTGGGTCTAGCGGTTAGGGGCACAGATACGCAGTATTTT
CASSLGLAVRGTDTQYF
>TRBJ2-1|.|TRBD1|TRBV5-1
TGCGCCAGCAGCCCCGGGACAGGGCCGACACTTTACAATGAGCAGTTCTTC
CASSPGTGPTLYNEQFF
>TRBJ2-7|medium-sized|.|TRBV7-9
TGTGCCAGCAGCTTAGTCTGGAGCTACGAGCAGTACTTC
CASSLVWSYEQYF
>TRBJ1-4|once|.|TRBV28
TGTGCCAGCAGTTTAAGTCTCCCTCGGGGTGAAAAACTGTTTTTT
CASSLSLPRGEKLFF
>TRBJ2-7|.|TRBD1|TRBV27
TGTGCCAGCAGTTTAGCCCCCCGCCACAGGGGCGAGCAGTACTTC
CASSLAPRHRGEQYF
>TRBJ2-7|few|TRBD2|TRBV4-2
TGTGCCAGCAGCTCACGGGAGGGAGGCGAGCAGTACTTC
CASSSREGGEQYF
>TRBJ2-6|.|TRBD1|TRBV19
TGTGCCAGTAGTCTCGACAGGGGCTCTGGGGCCAACGTCCTGACTTTC
CASSLDRGSGANVLTF
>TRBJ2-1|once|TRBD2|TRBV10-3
TGTGCCATCAGTGAGCAAGCGGGAGTCTACAATGAGCAGTTCTTC
CAISEQAGVYNEQFF
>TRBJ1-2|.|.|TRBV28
TGTGCCAGCATCATCGGGGGTGGAGTGGACTATGGCTACACCTTC
CASIIGGGVDYGYTF
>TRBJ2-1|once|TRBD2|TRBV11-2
TGTGCCAGCAGCTCGATTGGGGGGGGAATTAGGGACAATGAGCAGTTCTTC
CASSSIGGGIRDNEQFF
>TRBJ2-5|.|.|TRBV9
TGTGCCAGCAGCGTAGGCTACCTCGGGGGTCAAGAGACCCAGTACTTC
CASSVGYLGGQETQYF